The next 23 T cell receptor beta chains were all read from a single sample in a study of OX40 agonist ivuxolimab in advanced cancers. Data came from immunoSEQ multiplex PCR; TCRdb stores just in-frame clones and leaves some out. This sample has tens of thousands of clones, with 87% found just once. Here the sequenced sample was CD4+ or CD8+ T cells sorted from blood, taken in a trial of the OX40 agonist ivuxolimab. These receptors originate from an adult with an advanced solid tumor such as melanoma, head and neck, liver or kidney cancer.

The sample holds a few counts of this clone. The genes are TRBV30 and TRBJ2-7; maybe TRBD1 (6 bases). Germline assignment: CDR1 GTSNPN and CDR2 SVGIG (reference sequence). V was cut by 2 bases and J by 1 base, with 12 bases left in between. The CDR3 loop spans 14 amino acids. DNA for the CDR3: TGTGCCTGGAGTCGACAGGCAAATTCCTACGAGCAGTACTTC. Its translation: CAWSRQANSYEQYF.

The chain combines TRBV5-8 with TRBJ1-5, with D tentatively TRBD1 (6 bases). Deletions cut 1 base from V and 6 bases from J, with 11 bases between. There are 14 residues in the CDR3. Looked up from germline, CDR1 is SGHTS and CDR2 is YDEGEE. CDR3 region: CASSLQGGGQPQHF. CDR3 nucleotide sequence: TGTGCCAGCAGCTTGCAGGGAGGGGGTCAGCCCCAGCATTTT.

The rearrangement uses TRBV6-1 and TRBJ2-5; 7 nucleotides agree with TRBD1. J gave up 9 bases and V 7 bases, and 11 bases lay outside the gene matches. The germline V gene has CDR1 MNHNS and CDR2 SASEGT. The CDR3 is 13 amino acids. The CDR3 reads CASTLGQELAQYF. CDR3 DNA: TGTGCCAGCACTCTAGGACAGGAATTGGCCCAGTACTTC.

This clone was observed once. The gene calls are TRBV6-5 and TRBJ2-2, with D maybe TRBD2 (6 bases). Deletions cut 6 bases from V and 6 bases from J, with 11 bases between. Germline CDR1 and CDR2: MNHEY and SVGAGI. The CDR3 is 13 amino acids. This CDR3 reads CASSGGGSGELFF. CDR3 DNA: TGTGCCAGCAGCGGAGGAGGGTCCGGGGAGCTGTTTTTT.

V and J are TRBV30 and TRBJ1-4; a possible D gene is TRBD1 (5 bases). Per the germline V gene, CDR1 is GTSNPN and CDR2 is SVGIG (reference sequence). Trimming left V 2 bases short and J 6 bases short, with 16 bases between. This CDR3 spans 15 amino acids. Here the CDR3 reads CAWSSPGWGDEKLFF. The CDR3 DNA is TGTGCCTGGAGTTCACCGGGCTGGGGGGATGAAAAACTGTTTTTT.

J is TRBJ1-3 and V is TRBV6-5, with D perhaps matching TRBD1 (6 bases). V was pared by 5 bases and J by 8 bases, with 19 bases between. In germline, CDR1 is MNHEY, CDR2 SVGAGI. CDR3 size: 15 residues. The CDR3 DNA reads as TGTGCCAGCAGTCAAACAGGGTATCGAGGAGACACCATATATTTT. Residues: CASSQTGYRGDTIYF.

The chain is built from TRBV6-5 and TRBJ2-7, with 7 bases that match TRBD2. V was clipped by 5 bases and J by 0 bases; unmatched bases: 7. The CDR3 has 15 amino acids. Germline V gives CDR1 MNHEY, CDR2 SVGAGI. The CDR3 DNA sequence: TGTGCCAGCAGTCATACTCGGACTAGCTCCTACGAGCAGTACTTC. Translation: CASSHTRTSSYEQYF.

The CDR3 nucleotides read TGTGCCAGCAGTCCCCATGGGGGAGGGGAGCAGTTCTTC. Its translation is CASSPHGGGEQFF. The chain links TRBV6-5 to TRBJ2-1; TRBD2 matches 7 bases. CDR3 length: 13 residues. The germline gives CDR1 MNHEY, CDR2 SVGAGI. V lost 5 bases, J lost 10 bases, and 8 bases stayed unmatched.

Points on this clone: The same CDR3 arises from other DNA sequences in this sample as well. The chain couples TRBV27 to TRBJ1-1; a possible D gene is TRBD1 (6 bases). Per germline, CDR1 MNHEY and CDR2 SMNVEV (reference sequence). Trimming pared 2 bases from V and 1 base from J, leaving 8 bases between. CDR3 length: 14 residues. CDR3 sequence (DNA): TGTGCCAGCAGTTTAAGGGGACAGAACACTGAAGCTTTCTTT. It is translated as CASSLRGQNTEAFF.

This clone appeared a single time. CDR3 bases: TGTGCCAGCAGTTCTCCCCAGGGCGCCTATGGCTACACCTTC. It is translated as CASSSPQGAYGYTF. The chain carries TRBV28 and TRBJ1-2, with D possibly being TRBD1 (5 bases). V was cut by 4 bases and J by 4 bases, with 13 bases left in between. The CDR3 has 14 residues. Germline V gene sequence: CDR1 MDHEN, CDR2 SYDVKM.

V gene TRBV5-8 combines with J gene TRBJ2-2; D tentatively fits TRBD1 or TRBD2 (7 bases each). There are 16 residues in the CDR3. Germline CDR1 SGHTS, CDR2 YDEGEE. V was pared by 0 bases and J by 2 bases, with 11 bases between. In DNA form, the CDR3 reads TGTGCCAGCAGCTTGGAGCGGGACAGCAACACCGGGGAGCTGTTTTTT. This codes for CASSLERDSNTGELFF.

This chain connects TRBV18 to TRBJ2-1; D assignment may be TRBD1 or TRBD2 (5 bases each). Germline lookup yields CDR1 KGHSH and CDR2 LQKENI. V was clipped by 4 bases and J by 3 bases, with 13 bases between them. This CDR3 has 15 residues. CDR3 amino acids: CASSRDGLNYNEQFF. CDR3 bases: TGTGCCAGCTCACGGGACGGTCTAAACTACAATGAGCAGTTCTTC.

Here the CDR3 DNA reads TGTGCCAGCAGCGTGGGGACAGGGGGCGACTATGGCTACACCTTC. This codes for CASSVGTGGDYGYTF. The chain combines TRBV9 with TRBJ1-2, with TRBD1 identical over 12 bases. The CDR3 extends over 15 amino acids. V was clipped by 2 bases and J by 3 bases; unmatched bases: 2. The germline CDR1 and CDR2 sequences are SGDLS and YYNGEE. Together with reference TRBV9 and TRBJ1-2, the CDR3 gives the full variable domain: DSGVTQTPKHLITATGQRVTLRCSPRSGDLSVYWYQQSLDQGLQFLIQYYNGEERAKGNILERFSAQQFPDLHSELNLSSLELGDSALYFCASSVGTGGDYGYTFGSGTRLTVV.

The rearrangement links TRBV6-4 to TRBJ2-1; D is uncertain. The V end was cut by 3 bases, the J end by 0 bases, with 12 bases between. Germline CDR1 is MRHNA and CDR2 is SNTAGT. The CDR3 spans 16 residues. CDR3 region: CASSEVSIGSYNEQFF. DNA of the CDR3: TGTGCCAGCAGTGAAGTTTCGATTGGCTCCTACAATGAGCAGTTCTTC.

The chain's CDR3 is CASSSHIGSSGNTIYF. Written as DNA, the CDR3 is TGTGCCAGCAGCTCCCACATTGGGAGCTCTGGAAACACCATATATTTT. This rearrangement joins TRBV7-2 to TRBJ1-3; D call uncertain. V lost 4 bases and J 0 bases, leaving 13 bases between the germline ends. CDR3 length equals 16 residues. Germline V gives CDR1 SGHTA, CDR2 FQGNSA.

The chain joins TRBV27 to TRBJ2-2, with 8 bases matching TRBD1. Germline values: CDR1 MNHEY, CDR2 SMNVEV (reference sequence). The CDR3 is 15 residues long. With V trimmed by 6 bases and J by 2 bases, 5 bases remained unmatched. CDR3 loop: CASSPRGLNTGELFF. CDR3 DNA sequence: TGTGCCAGCAGCCCCAGGGGGCTTAACACCGGGGAGCTGTTTTTT.

This chain joins TRBV12-5 and TRBJ2-5; 9 bases agree with TRBD1. The V segment lost 1 base and the J segment 5 bases; nucleotides outside the gene matches: 20. Germline CDR1 reads LGHNT; CDR2 reads FRNRAP. This CDR3 comprises 20 residues. The CDR3 spells CASGLANFPGQGRLGETQYF. CDR3 in DNA: TGTGCTAGTGGTTTGGCCAATTTTCCGGGACAGGGAAGGCTAGGTGAGACCCAGTACTTC.

The rearrangement links TRBV25-1 to TRBJ1-1, with 9 bases fitting TRBD1. J was trimmed by 3 bases and V by 3 bases; bases with no gene match: 8. Looked up from germline, CDR1 is MGHDK and CDR2 is SYGVNS. The CDR3 is made up of 16 amino acids. CDR3 DNA: TGTGCCAGCAGTGAGTCACAGGGGGCGCGAGACACTGAAGCTTTCTTT. Translation gives CASSESQGARDTEAFF.

This chain links TRBV5-1 with TRBJ2-7, with TRBD2 as a possible D gene (6 bases). From germline, CDR1 is SGHRS and CDR2 YFSETQ. The V end was cut by 0 bases, the J end by 5 bases, with 9 bases between. The length of the CDR3 is 13 residues. The CDR3 spells CASSLDRRDEQYF. In DNA, the CDR3 is TGCGCCAGCAGCTTGGACAGGAGGGACGAGCAGTACTTC.

The chain links TRBV7-3 to TRBJ1-1; D possibly corresponds to TRBD1 (5 bases). Germline-derived CDR1 and CDR2 are SGHTA and FQGTGA. The CDR3 loop spans 14 amino acids. Deletions cut 4 bases from V and 1 base from J, with 10 bases between. This CDR3 reads CASSSGNANTEAFF. In nucleotides, the CDR3 is TGTGCCAGCAGCTCAGGGAACGCGAACACTGAAGCTTTCTTT.

J is TRBJ1-2 and V is TRBV19, with a weak D call TRBD1 (5 bases). CDR3 length: 19 residues. CDR1 LNHDA and CDR2 SQIVND come from the germline V gene (reference sequence). V lost 4 bases and J 2 bases, leaving 26 bases between the germline ends. CDR3 in DNA: TGTGCCAGTAGTAGCCCTCCCTGGCCAAACAGGCCCGAAAACTATGGCTACACCTTC. Translation: CASSSPPWPNRPENYGYTF.

V and J are TRBV6-1 and TRBJ1-2; D ambiguous. Trimming cost V 1 base and J 5 bases, with 5 bases left between them. The length of the CDR3 is 12 residues. Germline V gene sequence: CDR1 MNHNS, CDR2 SASEGT. CDR3 sequence (DNA): TGTGCCAGCAGTGAAGTGGGGTATGGCTACACCTTC. Encoded protein: CASSEVGYGYTF.

V is TRBV27 and J is TRBJ2-3; a weak D match, TRBD1 (6 bases). Germline V gene sequence: CDR1 MNHEY, CDR2 SMNVEV (reference sequence). The CDR3 spans 15 residues. V was cut by 3 bases and J by 2 bases, with 12 bases left in between. Written as DNA, the CDR3 is TGTGCCAGCAGTTTCAGGGGTCCCACCACAGATACGCAGTATTTT. Protein sequence: CASSFRGPTTDTQYF.